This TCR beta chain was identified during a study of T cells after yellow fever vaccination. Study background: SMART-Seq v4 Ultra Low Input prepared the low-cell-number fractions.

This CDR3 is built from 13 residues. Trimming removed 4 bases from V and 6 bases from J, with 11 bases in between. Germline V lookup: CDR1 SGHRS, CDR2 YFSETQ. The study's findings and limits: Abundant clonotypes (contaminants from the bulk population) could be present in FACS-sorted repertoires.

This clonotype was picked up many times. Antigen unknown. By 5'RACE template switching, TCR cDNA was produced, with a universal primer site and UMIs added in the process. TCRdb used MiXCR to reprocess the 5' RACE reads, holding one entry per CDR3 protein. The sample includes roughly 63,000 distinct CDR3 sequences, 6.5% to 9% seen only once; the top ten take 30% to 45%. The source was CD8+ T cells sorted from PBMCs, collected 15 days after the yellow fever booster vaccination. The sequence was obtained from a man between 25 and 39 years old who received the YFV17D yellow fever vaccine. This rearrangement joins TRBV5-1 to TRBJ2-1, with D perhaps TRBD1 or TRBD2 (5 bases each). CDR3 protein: CASSPPGTNEQFF. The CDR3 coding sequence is TGCGCCAGCAGCCCTCCCGGGACCAATGAGCAGTTCTTC.